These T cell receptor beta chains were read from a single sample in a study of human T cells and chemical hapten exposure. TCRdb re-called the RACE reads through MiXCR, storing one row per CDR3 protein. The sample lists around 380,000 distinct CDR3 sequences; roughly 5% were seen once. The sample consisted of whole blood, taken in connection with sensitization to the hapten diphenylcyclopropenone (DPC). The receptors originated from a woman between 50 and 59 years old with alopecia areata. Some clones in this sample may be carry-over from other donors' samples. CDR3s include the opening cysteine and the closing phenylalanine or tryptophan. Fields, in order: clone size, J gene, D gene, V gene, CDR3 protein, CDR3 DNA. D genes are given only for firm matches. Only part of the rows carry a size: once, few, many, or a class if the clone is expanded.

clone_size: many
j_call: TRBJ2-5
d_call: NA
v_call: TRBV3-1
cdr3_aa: CASSQEGLEETQYF
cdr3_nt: TGTGCCAGCAGCCAAGAGGGACTTGAAGAGACCCAGTACTTC

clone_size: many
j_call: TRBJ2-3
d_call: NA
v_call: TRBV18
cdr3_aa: CASSPQQGALADTQYF
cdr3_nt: TGTGCCAGCTCCCCCCAACAAGGGGCTTTGGCAGATACGCAGTATTTT

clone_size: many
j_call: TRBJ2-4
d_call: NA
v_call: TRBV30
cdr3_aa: CAWSVLGDKNIQYF
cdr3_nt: TGTGCCTGGAGTGTACTTGGGGACAAAAACATTCAGTACTTC

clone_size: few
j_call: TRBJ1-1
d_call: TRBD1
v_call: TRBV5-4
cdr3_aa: CASSTGQGSDTEAFF
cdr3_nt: TGTGCCAGCAGCACAGGACAGGGGTCGGACACTGAAGCTTTCTTT

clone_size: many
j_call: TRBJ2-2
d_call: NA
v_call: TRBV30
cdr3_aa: CAWRGNGELFF
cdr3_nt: TGTGCCTGGAGGGGGAACGGGGAGCTGTTTTTT

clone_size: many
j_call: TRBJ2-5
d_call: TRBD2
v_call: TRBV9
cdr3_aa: CASSLRAGGVETQYF
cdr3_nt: TGTGCCAGCAGCTTGCGGGCGGGGGGAGTGGAGACCCAGTACTTC

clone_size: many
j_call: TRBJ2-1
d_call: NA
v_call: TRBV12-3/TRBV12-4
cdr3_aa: CASTRGNNEQFF
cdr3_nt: TGTGCCAGCACCCGCGGTAACAATGAGCAGTTCTTC

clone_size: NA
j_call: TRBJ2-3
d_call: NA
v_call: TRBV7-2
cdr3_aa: CASSLVSRGSDTQYF
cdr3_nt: TGTGCCAGCAGCTTAGTTTCAAGGGGCTCAGATACGCAGTATTTT

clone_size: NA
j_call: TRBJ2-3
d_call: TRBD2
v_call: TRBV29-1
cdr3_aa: CSAVLSGRASTDTQYF
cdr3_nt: TGCAGCGCTGTCCTTAGCGGGAGGGCTAGCACAGATACGCAGTATTTT

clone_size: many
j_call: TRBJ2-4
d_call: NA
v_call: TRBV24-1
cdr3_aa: CATSISKSWAKNIQYF
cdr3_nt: TGTGCCACCAGTATAAGTAAGAGTTGGGCCAAAAACATTCAGTACTTC

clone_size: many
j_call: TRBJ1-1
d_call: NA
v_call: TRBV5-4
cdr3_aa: CASSWGGLNTEAFF
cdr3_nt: TGTGCCAGCAGCTGGGGGGGCCTTAACACTGAAGCTTTCTTT

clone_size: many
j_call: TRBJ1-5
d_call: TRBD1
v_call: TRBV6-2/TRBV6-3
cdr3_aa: CASSYPTGGNQPQHF
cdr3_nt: TGTGCCAGCAGTTACCCAACAGGGGGTAATCAGCCCCAGCATTTT

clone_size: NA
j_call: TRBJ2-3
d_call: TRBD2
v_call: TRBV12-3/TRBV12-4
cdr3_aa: CASSLAGEKDTQYF
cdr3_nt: TGTGCCAGCAGCCTAGCGGGAGAGAAAGATACGCAGTATTTT

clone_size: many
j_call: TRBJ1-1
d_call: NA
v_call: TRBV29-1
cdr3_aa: CSVSTLTGNTEAFF
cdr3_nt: TGCAGCGTCTCCACCCTTACAGGGAACACTGAAGCTTTCTTT

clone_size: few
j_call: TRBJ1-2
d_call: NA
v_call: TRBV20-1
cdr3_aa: CSASRGTAYGYTF
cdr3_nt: TGCAGTGCTAGTCGTGGGACGGCCTATGGCTACACCTTC

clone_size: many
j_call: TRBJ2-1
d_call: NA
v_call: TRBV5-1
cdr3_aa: CASSVDSYEQFF
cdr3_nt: TGCGCCAGCAGCGTGGACTCATATGAGCAGTTCTTC

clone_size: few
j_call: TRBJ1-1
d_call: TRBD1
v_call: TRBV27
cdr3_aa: CASSFEGGGGTEAFF
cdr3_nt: TGTGCCAGCAGTTTCGAAGGGGGCGGTGGCACTGAAGCTTTCTTT

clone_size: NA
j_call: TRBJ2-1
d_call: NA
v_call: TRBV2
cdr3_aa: CASSEVGSQFF
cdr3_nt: TGTGCCAGCAGTGAAGTGGGGTCTCAGTTCTTC

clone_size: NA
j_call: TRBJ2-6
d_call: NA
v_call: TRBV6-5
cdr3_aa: CASTPGWGSSGANVLTF
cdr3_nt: TGTGCCAGCACCCCAGGGTGGGGGTCCTCTGGGGCCAACGTCCTGACTTTC

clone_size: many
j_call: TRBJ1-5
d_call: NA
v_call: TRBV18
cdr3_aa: CASSGVSNQPQHF
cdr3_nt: TGTGCCAGCTCCGGGGTCAGCAATCAGCCCCAGCATTTT

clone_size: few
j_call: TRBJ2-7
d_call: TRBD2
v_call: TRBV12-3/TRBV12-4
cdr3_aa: CASRLAGLGEQYF
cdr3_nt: TGTGCCAGCAGACTAGCGGGACTGGGCGAGCAGTACTTC

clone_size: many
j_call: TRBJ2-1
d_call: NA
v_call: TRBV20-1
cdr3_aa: CSVPLAVGEQFF
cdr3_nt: TGCAGTGTCCCACTAGCAGTCGGTGAGCAGTTCTTC

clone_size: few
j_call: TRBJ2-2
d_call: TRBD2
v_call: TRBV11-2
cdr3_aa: CASSPGTISTGELFF
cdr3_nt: TGTGCCAGCAGCCCCGGGACTATAAGCACCGGGGAGCTGTTTTTT

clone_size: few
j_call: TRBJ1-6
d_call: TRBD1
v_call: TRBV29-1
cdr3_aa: CSGNRGCNSPLHF
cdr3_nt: TGCAGCGGAAACAGGGGGTGTAATTCACCCCTCCACTTT

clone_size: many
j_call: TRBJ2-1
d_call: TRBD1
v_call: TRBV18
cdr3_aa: CASSRGQDNEQFF
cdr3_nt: TGTGCCAGCTCACGGGGACAGGACAATGAGCAGTTCTTC

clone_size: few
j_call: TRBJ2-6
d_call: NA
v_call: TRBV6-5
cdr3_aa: CASSYSGLSSGANVLTF
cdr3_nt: TGTGCCAGCAGTTACTCGGGACTGAGCTCTGGGGCCAACGTCCTGACTTTC

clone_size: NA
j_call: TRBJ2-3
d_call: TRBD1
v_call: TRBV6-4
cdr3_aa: CASSGETGDTQYF
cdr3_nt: TGTGCCAGCAGTGGGGAGACAGGGGATACGCAGTATTTT

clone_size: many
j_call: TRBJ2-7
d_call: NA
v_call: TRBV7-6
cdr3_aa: CASSPTGTDEQYF
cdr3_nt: TGTGCCAGCAGCCCAACAGGTACCGACGAGCAGTACTTC

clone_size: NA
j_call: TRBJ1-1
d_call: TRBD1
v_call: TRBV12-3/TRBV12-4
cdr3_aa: CASSLLSGGDTEAFF
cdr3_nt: TGTGCCAGCAGTTTATTGTCAGGGGGGGACACTGAAGCTTTCTTT

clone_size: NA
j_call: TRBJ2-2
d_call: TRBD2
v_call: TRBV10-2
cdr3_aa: CASIGGANTGELFF
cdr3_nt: TGCGCCAGCATCGGGGGGGCGAACACCGGGGAGCTGTTTTTT

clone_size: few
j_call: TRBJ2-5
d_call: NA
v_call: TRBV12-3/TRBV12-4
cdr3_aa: CASSFRTGETQYF
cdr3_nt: TGTGCCAGCAGTTTCCGGACTGGGGAGACCCAGTACTTC

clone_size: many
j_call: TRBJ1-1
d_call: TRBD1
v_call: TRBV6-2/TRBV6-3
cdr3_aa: CASSLRDRDTEAFF
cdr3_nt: TGTGCCAGCAGTCTCCGGGACAGGGATACTGAAGCTTTCTTT

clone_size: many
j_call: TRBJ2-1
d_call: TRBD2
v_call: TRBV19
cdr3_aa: CASSPMGGSSYNEQFF
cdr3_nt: TGTGCCAGTAGTCCCATGGGCGGGAGCTCCTACAATGAGCAGTTCTTC

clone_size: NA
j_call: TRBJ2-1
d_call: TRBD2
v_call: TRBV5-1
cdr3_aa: CASSPASSFEASGLYNEQFF
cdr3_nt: TGCGCCAGCAGCCCGGCAAGTAGCTTCGAGGCTAGCGGGCTTTACAATGAGCAGTTCTTC

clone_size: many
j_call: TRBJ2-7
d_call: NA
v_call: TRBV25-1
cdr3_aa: CASSGIYEQYF
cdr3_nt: TGTGCCAGCAGTGGGATTTACGAGCAGTACTTC

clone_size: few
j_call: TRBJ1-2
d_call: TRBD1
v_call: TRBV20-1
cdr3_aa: CSARARGPDRGDGYTF
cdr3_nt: TGCAGTGCTAGAGCCCGGGGGCCGGACAGGGGCGACGGCTACACCTTC

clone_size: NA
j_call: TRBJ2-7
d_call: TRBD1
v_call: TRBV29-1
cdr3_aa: CSVEGQGAEEQYF
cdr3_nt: TGCAGCGTTGAAGGGCAGGGGGCTGAAGAGCAGTACTTC

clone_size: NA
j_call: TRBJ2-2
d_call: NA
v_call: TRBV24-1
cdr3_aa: CATSLPSGWTGELFF
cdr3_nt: TGTGCCACCAGTCTCCCCTCGGGCTGGACCGGGGAGCTGTTTTTT

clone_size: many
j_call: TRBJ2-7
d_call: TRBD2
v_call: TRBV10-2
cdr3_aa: CASSEFAGGIYEQYF
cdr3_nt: TGCGCCAGCAGTGAGTTCGCGGGAGGTATCTACGAGCAGTACTTC

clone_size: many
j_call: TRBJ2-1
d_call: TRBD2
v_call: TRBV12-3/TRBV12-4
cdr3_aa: CASSLEGGGARNEQFF
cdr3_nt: TGTGCCAGCAGTTTAGAAGGCGGGGGGGCCCGGAATGAGCAGTTCTTC

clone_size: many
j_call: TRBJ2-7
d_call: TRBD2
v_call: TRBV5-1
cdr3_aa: CASSSRLAGGDEQYF
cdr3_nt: TGCGCCAGCAGCTCCCGACTAGCGGGAGGAGACGAGCAGTACTTC

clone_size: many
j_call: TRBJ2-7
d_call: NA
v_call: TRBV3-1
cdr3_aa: CASSRLYEQYF
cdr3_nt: TGTGCCAGCAGTCGACTATACGAGCAGTACTTC

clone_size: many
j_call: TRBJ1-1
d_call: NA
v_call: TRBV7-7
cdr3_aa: CASNPLGLNTEAFF
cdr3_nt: TGTGCCAGCAATCCTTTAGGGTTGAACACTGAAGCTTTCTTT

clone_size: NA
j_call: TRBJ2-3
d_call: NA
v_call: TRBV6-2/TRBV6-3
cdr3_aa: CASRMGLSTDTQYF
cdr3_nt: TGTGCCAGCAGGATGGGACTTAGCACAGATACGCAGTATTTT

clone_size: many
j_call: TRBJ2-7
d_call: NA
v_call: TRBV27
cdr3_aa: CASSLSEKATISYEQYF
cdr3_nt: TGTGCCAGCAGTTTATCGGAGAAGGCAACCATCTCCTACGAGCAGTACTTC

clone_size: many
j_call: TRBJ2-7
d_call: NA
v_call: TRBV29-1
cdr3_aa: CSVESEYEQYF
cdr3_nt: TGCAGCGTTGAAAGCGAGTACGAGCAGTACTTC

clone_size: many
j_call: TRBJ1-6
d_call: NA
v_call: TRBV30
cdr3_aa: CAWSFGALGDSPLHF
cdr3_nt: TGTGCCTGGAGCTTCGGGGCGTTGGGAGATTCACCCCTCCACTTT

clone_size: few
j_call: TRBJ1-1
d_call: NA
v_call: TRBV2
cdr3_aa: CASSLGPTNSEAFF
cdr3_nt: TGTGCCAGCAGTCTGGGGCCTACGAACTCTGAAGCTTTCTTT